The rows below give T cell receptor beta chains drawn from one sample of a study of blood T cells in healthy people across ages. TCRdb ran MiXCR on the 5' RACE reads and lists one entry per CDR3 protein. The sample shows about 840,000 distinct CDR3 sequences, around 29% of them seen only once. These records were also assigned to another study, of T cells of mothers and their children.

The sequenced sample was blood. Receptors were obtained from a woman aged 40 to 50 in good health. CDR3s include the opening cysteine and the closing phenylalanine or tryptophan. A D gene is named only where the DNA matches it firmly. Size is stated for part of the rows, as once, few or many counts, or as a class when the clone is expanded.

clone_size	j_call	d_call	v_call	cdr3_aa	cdr3_nt
NA	TRBJ1-2	NA	TRBV18	CASSPPPGFVNYGYTF	TGTGCCAGCTCACCACCGCCGGGGTTCGTTAACTATGGCTACACCTTC
NA	TRBJ1-5	NA	TRBV20-1	CSARISGNQPQHF	TGCAGTGCTAGAATCAGCGGCAATCAGCCCCAGCATTTT
many	TRBJ2-7	NA	TRBV5-1	CASSWDGSSYEQYF	TGCGCCAGCAGCTGGGACGGGAGCTCCTACGAGCAGTACTTC
few	TRBJ2-1	NA	TRBV2	CASREQTFSYNEQFF	TGTGCCAGCAGAGAACAGACCTTCTCCTACAATGAGCAGTTCTTC
few	TRBJ1-2	TRBD1	TRBV5-5	CASSRGQGADYGYTF	TGTGCCAGCAGTCGAGGACAGGGGGCAGACTATGGCTACACCTTC
many	TRBJ1-6	TRBD1	TRBV7-2	CASKQQGARYNSPLHF	TGTGCCAGCAAACAACAGGGGGCGCGTTATAATTCACCCCTCCACTTT
few	TRBJ2-1	NA	TRBV29-1	CSVDVAKGGYPEQFF	TGCAGCGTTGACGTGGCGAAGGGGGGCTATCCTGAGCAGTTCTTC
few	TRBJ2-7	NA	TRBV7-6	CASSLDGEGYEQYF	TGTGCCAGCAGCTTAGATGGGGAAGGATACGAGCAGTACTTC
many	TRBJ2-7	TRBD1	TRBV2	CASRDRVGSYEQYF	TGTGCCAGCAGAGACAGGGTCGGGTCCTACGAGCAGTACTTC
few	TRBJ1-4	NA	TRBV12-3/TRBV12-4	CASTIQATNEKLFF	TGTGCCAGCACCATACAGGCGACTAATGAAAAACTGTTTTTT
NA	TRBJ2-1	TRBD2	TRBV7-2	CASSSGELYNEQFF	TGTGCCAGCTCTAGCGGGGAACTCTACAATGAGCAGTTCTTC
NA	TRBJ2-3	NA	TRBV7-2	CASSTITRHTDTQYF	TGTGCCAGCAGCACTATCACTAGGCACACAGATACGCAGTATTTT
few	TRBJ1-6	NA	TRBV7-9	CASRPEDRWALHF	TGTGCCAGCAGACCCGAAGATCGTTGGGCCCTCCACTTT
many	TRBJ2-3	TRBD2	TRBV29-1	CSVDAGLATDTQYF	TGCAGCGTTGACGCGGGACTAGCAACAGATACGCAGTATTTT
NA	TRBJ1-5	TRBD1	TRBV7-6	CASSLGDRGSNQPQHF	TGTGCCAGCAGCTTAGGGGACAGGGGAAGCAATCAGCCCCAGCATTTT
many	TRBJ1-1	TRBD1	TRBV29-1	CSADRRTEAFF	TGCAGCGCGGACAGGAGAACTGAAGCTTTCTTT
few	TRBJ2-7	TRBD1	TRBV28	CASSFRGTGGEQYF	TGTGCCAGCAGTTTCCGGGGGACAGGGGGCGAGCAGTACTTC
many	TRBJ1-2	NA	TRBV3-1	CASSPQGAGYTF	TGTGCCAGCAGCCCCCAAGGAGCTGGCTACACCTTC
many	TRBJ2-7	TRBD2	TRBV6-6	CASSYTGTSKPFCEQYF	TGTGCCAGCAGTTACACCGGGACTAGTAAACCGTTTTGCGAGCAGTACTTC
many	TRBJ2-7	NA	TRBV5-1	CASSFDATTQYF	TGCGCCAGCAGCTTCGATGCTACGACGCAGTACTTC
NA	TRBJ1-2	NA	TRBV7-2	CVSSFGTSEGYGYTF	TGTGTCAGCAGCTTCGGGACGTCGGAGGGTTATGGCTACACCTTC
many	TRBJ2-5	TRBD2	TRBV5-1	CASSGGLVVFGEETQYF	TGCGCCAGCAGCGGCGGACTAGTAGTCTTCGGAGAAGAGACCCAGTACTTC
NA	TRBJ2-3	TRBD1	TRBV24-1	CATSEPGQGSDTQYF	TGTGCCACCAGTGAACCGGGACAGGGTTCAGATACGCAGTATTTT
many	TRBJ2-7	NA	TRBV24-1	CATSGSNSYEQYF	TGTGCCACCAGTGGCTCTAACTCCTACGAGCAGTACTTC
NA	TRBJ2-5	NA	TRBV2	CASSEQGYGETQYF	TGTGCCAGCAGTGAGCAGGGGTACGGGGAGACCCAGTACTTC
many	TRBJ2-7	TRBD2	TRBV4-3	CASSPERGGYEQYF	TGCGCCAGCAGCCCTGAGCGGGGGGGCTACGAGCAGTACTTC
NA	TRBJ1-1	NA	TRBV29-1	CGVMTGNTEAFF	TGCGGCGTAATGACAGGGAACACTGAAGCTTTCTTT
few	TRBJ2-5	NA	TRBV28	CASRLGPQETQYF	TGTGCCAGCCGACTTGGCCCCCAAGAGACCCAGTACTTC
many	TRBJ2-3	TRBD2	TRBV7-2	CASSFALAGGTDTQYF	TGTGCCAGCAGCTTTGCTCTAGCGGGGGGCACAGATACGCAGTATTTT
few	TRBJ2-3	NA	TRBV7-2	CASSLFGVDQDTQYF	TGTGCCAGCAGCTTATTTGGGGTGGATCAAGATACGCAGTATTTT
many	TRBJ2-5	TRBD1	TRBV10-3	CAISDPGGKQETQYF	TGTGCCATCAGTGACCCAGGGGGAAAACAAGAGACCCAGTACTTC
many	TRBJ2-7	NA	TRBV7-2	CASNEQGPSYEQYF	TGTGCCAGCAACGAACAGGGCCCCTCCTACGAGCAGTACTTC
NA	TRBJ1-1	NA	TRBV6-2/TRBV6-3	CATGEFFLGTEAFF	TGTGCCACGGGGGAGTTCTTCCTGGGCACTGAAGCTTTCTTT
NA	TRBJ2-1	TRBD1	TRBV4-2	CASSQGGQVYNEQFF	TGTGCCAGCAGCCAAGGGGGACAGGTCTACAATGAGCAGTTCTTC
few	TRBJ2-1	NA	TRBV3-1	CASSQGGPYNEQFF	TGTGCCAGTAGTCAGGGTGGCCCCTACAATGAGCAGTTCTTC
many	TRBJ1-5	NA	TRBV29-1	CSVEVRGDQPQHF	TGCAGCGTTGAAGTTCGGGGGGATCAGCCCCAGCATTTT
few	TRBJ1-6	NA	TRBV28	CASSSWTNNNSPLHF	TGTGCCAGCAGTTCCTGGACAAATAATAATTCACCCCTCCACTTT
many	TRBJ2-7	NA	TRBV29-1	CSVDLTGFREQYF	TGCAGCGTTGATCTCACGGGGTTTCGGGAGCAGTACTTC
NA	TRBJ2-1	NA	TRBV5-6	CASSLDSDYNEQFF	TGTGCCAGCAGCTTGGATTCAGATTACAATGAGCAGTTCTTC
NA	TRBJ1-5	TRBD1	TRBV5-1	CASSHPRQGKSSGSSEPQHF	TGCGCCAGCAGCCATCCTCGACAGGGCAAGTCTTCTGGTTCCAGCGAGCCCCAGCATTTT
NA	TRBJ1-1	NA	TRBV19	CASSILGNTEAFF	TGTGCCAGTAGTATCTTGGGAAACACTGAAGCTTTCTTT
few	TRBJ2-7	NA	TRBV28	CASSLKPPNNYEQYF	TGTGCCAGCAGTTTAAAACCCCCCAACAACTACGAGCAGTACTTC
NA	TRBJ1-2	NA	TRBV27	CASSQTAIYGYTF	TGTGCCAGCAGCCAGACGGCAATATATGGCTACACCTTC
NA	TRBJ2-7	NA	TRBV5-1	CASSSRGGRIDEQYF	TGCGCCAGCAGCTCGAGGGGGGGCCGGATCGACGAGCAGTACTTC
NA	TRBJ1-5	TRBD1	TRBV2	CASSVSGQGAGSNQPQHF	TGTGCCAGCAGTGTGAGTGGGCAGGGGGCCGGTAGCAATCAGCCCCAGCATTTT
NA	TRBJ1-5	TRBD1	TRBV7-2	CASSPRYRGTDQPQHF	TGTGCCAGCAGCCCTCGGTACAGGGGTACGGATCAGCCCCAGCATTTT
many	TRBJ1-1	NA	TRBV9	CASSVVGSTEAFF	TGTGCCAGCAGCGTAGTGGGGAGCACTGAAGCTTTCTTT
NA	TRBJ2-1	TRBD2	TRBV27	CASSSSGTSGGVYNEQFF	TGTGCCAGCAGTTCTTCCGGGACTAGCGGGGGGGTTTACAATGAGCAGTTCTTC
many	TRBJ2-5	TRBD2	TRBV27	CASSPRKLAGLETQYF	TGTGCCAGCAGTCCCCGAAAACTAGCGGGGTTAGAGACCCAGTACTTC
NA	TRBJ2-1	NA	TRBV5-1	CASSLDYLDEQFF	TGCGCCAGCAGCTTGGACTACTTAGATGAGCAGTTCTTC
few	TRBJ2-5	NA	TRBV28	CASNYYVQETQYF	TGTGCCAGCAACTACTACGTACAAGAGACCCAGTACTTC
many	TRBJ2-5	TRBD1	TRBV5-1	CASSSPSSRTGRYQETQYF	TGCGCCAGCAGCTCACCCTCTTCCCGGACAGGCCGGTACCAAGAGACCCAGTACTTC